The 32 T cell receptor beta chains listed next were all sequenced from one sample in a study of blood T cell repertoires in COVID-19. Assay used: immunoSEQ multiplex PCR; TCRdb lists only in-frame clones, some missing. This sample has 130,000 or so clones, with about four fifths found just once. The sample was peripheral blood. The receptors here all came from an elderly man with active or convalescent COVID-19.

V usage is TRBV27 and J usage is TRBJ1-5; unclear D gene. CDR1 MNHEY and CDR2 SMNVEV come from the germline V gene (reference sequence). With 9 bases removed from V and 0 bases from J, the gap between germline ends came to 12 bases. The CDR3 is 14 amino acids. The CDR3 region has the DNA TGTGCCAGTCAGGCGTTCTATAGCAATCAGCCCCAGCATTTT. It codes for CASQAFYSNQPQHF.

The chain links TRBV7-3 to TRBJ2-3; unclear D gene. The CDR3 runs 11 residues. V dropped 4 bases and J dropped 8 bases, with 7 bases sitting between them. Germline CDR1 reads SGHTA; CDR2 reads FQGTGA. The CDR3 region is CASSSAVTQYF. The CDR3 DNA sequence: TGTGCCAGCAGCTCTGCAGTTACGCAGTATTTT.

The chain recombines TRBV7-9 with TRBJ1-2, with TRBD1 identical over 8 bases. CDR3 length: 13 residues. CDR1 is SEHNR and CDR2 is FQNEAQ in the germline V gene (reference sequence). V was pared by 8 bases and J by 8 bases, with 10 bases of the junction left unmatched. CDR3 sequence (DNA): TGTGCCAGCGCAGGGGGCCCCCCAGGAGGCTACACCTTC. The encoded protein is CASAGGPPGGYTF. Complete variable domain (other parts from reference TRBV7-9 and TRBJ1-2): DTGVSQNPRHKITKRGQNVTFRCDPISEHNRLYWYRQTLGQGPEFLTYFQNEAQLEKSRLLSDRFSAERPKGSFSTLEIQRTEQGDSAMYLCASAGGPPGGYTFGSGTRLTVV.

This rearrangement joins TRBV9 to TRBJ2-1; 7 bases match TRBD2. CDR1 is SGDLS and CDR2 is YYNGEE in the germline V gene. This CDR3 is 13 amino acids long. V dropped 4 bases and J dropped 9; count of bases not matched to a gene: 7. The CDR3 DNA follows: TGTGCCAGCAGCCCCGGACTAGGCCTTGAGCAGTTCTTC. Amino acid sequence: CASSPGLGLEQFF.

V usage is TRBV4-1 and J usage is TRBJ2-3, with TRBD2 matching 9 bases. The CDR3 has 16 residues. CDR1 is MGHRA, CDR2 YSYEKL, per germline. J gave up 2 bases and V 1 base, and 4 bases lay outside the gene matches. The CDR3 sequence: CASSQVSGGNTDTQYF. Written as DNA, the CDR3 is TGCGCCAGCAGCCAAGTTAGCGGGGGCAACACAGATACGCAGTATTTT.

The chain recombines TRBV5-1 with TRBJ1-4, with 12 bases identical to TRBD1. The V gene's germline CDR1 is SGHRS and CDR2 YFSETQ. J lost 8 bases, V lost 4 bases, and 3 bases had no gene match. The CDR3 runs 14 residues. CDR3 amino acids: CASSAGTGGEKLFF. The CDR3 DNA reads as TGCGCCAGCAGCGCCGGGACAGGGGGCGAAAAACTGTTTTTT.

This clone was detected only once. The chain employs TRBV7-2 and TRBJ1-6; TRBD1 matches at 7 bases. The trim removed 1 base at V and 10 bases at J, leaving 4 bases unmatched. Germline loops: CDR1 SGHTA, CDR2 FQGNSA. The CDR3 runs 14 residues. This CDR3 is CASSLEQGKSPLHF. The CDR3 DNA reads as TGTGCCAGCAGCTTAGAACAGGGGAAATCACCCCTCCACTTT.

The V and J genes are TRBV6-6 and TRBJ1-3; 11 bases map to TRBD1. V lost 7 bases to trimming and J lost 2 bases; unmatched junction nucleotides: 1. Per the germline V gene, CDR1 is MNHNY and CDR2 is SVGAGI (reference sequence). The length of the CDR3 is 14 residues. CDR3 nucleotides: TGTGCCAGCAAGGGACAGGGGGCTGGAAACACCATATATTTT. The encoded protein is CASKGQGAGNTIYF.

This rearrangement joins TRBV28 to TRBJ2-3, with D unresolved. The CDR3 length is 11 residues. V lost 4 bases and J lost 10, with 9 bases in between. Germline CDR1 MDHEN, CDR2 SYDVKM. Written as DNA, the CDR3 is TGTGCCAGCAGTTACCGAGTTGCGCAGTATTTT. Its protein product is CASSYRVAQYF. The entire variable domain, with the rest obtained from reference TRBV28 and TRBJ2-3, is as follows: DVKVTQSSRYLVKRTGEKVFLECVQDMDHENMFWYRQDPGLGLRLIYFSYDVKMKEKGDIPEGYSVSREKKERFSLILESASTNQTSMYLCASSYRVAQYFGPGTRLTVL.

V and J are TRBV7-2 and TRBJ1-2; the D is unclear. The CDR3 consists of 16 residues. Per the germline V gene, CDR1 is SGHTA and CDR2 is FQGNSA. Trimming removed 1 base from V and 7 bases from J, with 19 bases in between. This CDR3 reads CASSLGTVMAYGGYTF. For the CDR3, the DNA is TGTGCCAGCAGCTTAGGTACAGTCATGGCTTATGGTGGCTACACCTTC.

This clone came up a few times. The chain combines TRBV18 with TRBJ1-2; 11 nucleotides line up with TRBD1. The J segment lost 4 bases and the V segment lost 4 bases, leaving 2 bases of the junction unmatched. CDR3 length: 14 amino acids. Looked up from germline, CDR1 is KGHSH and CDR2 is LQKENI. The CDR3 loop is CASSRDRGIYGYTF. The CDR3 DNA reads TGTGCCAGCTCACGGGACAGGGGGATCTATGGCTACACCTTC.

The rearrangement links TRBV25-1 to TRBJ2-5; 8 bases agree with TRBD1. CDR1 is MGHDK and CDR2 is SYGVNS in the germline V gene. V shed 3 bases and J 5 bases; nucleotides not matched to a gene: 8. The CDR3 spans 15 residues. The chain's CDR3 is CASSDPGQGGETQYF. DNA for the CDR3: TGTGCCAGCAGTGACCCCGGACAGGGTGGTGAGACCCAGTACTTC.

This chain connects TRBV25-1 to TRBJ1-1, with TRBD1 matching over 8 bases. J was trimmed by 3 bases and V by 3 bases; bases with no gene match: 6. The CDR3 contains 15 residues. The germline gives CDR1 MGHDK, CDR2 SYGVNS. The DNA of the CDR3 is TGTGCCAGCAGTGAGGCCCAGGGGGCCCACACTGAAGCTTTCTTT. Protein sequence: CASSEAQGAHTEAFF.

This chain connects TRBV20-1 to TRBJ2-3; D unresolved. In germline, CDR1 is DFQATT, CDR2 SNEGSKA (reference sequence). V lost 3 bases, J lost 0 bases, and 16 bases lay in between. The CDR3 contains 16 residues. The CDR3 region is CSASRRHDTSTDTQYF. The CDR3 DNA is TGCAGTGCTAGTCGCAGGCACGATACTAGCACAGATACGCAGTATTTT.

The gene calls are TRBV7-3 and TRBJ2-7; 7 bases fit TRBD2. The germline V gene encodes CDR1 SGHTA and CDR2 FQGTGA. This CDR3 spans 14 amino acids. V lost 0 bases and J lost 5; bases outside the gene matches: 4. The DNA for the CDR3 is TGTGCCAGCAGCTTAACGGGGGGGAACAACGAGCAGTACTTC. It is translated as CASSLTGGNNEQYF.

The V gene is TRBV28, the J gene TRBJ1-2; D is possibly TRBD1 (6 bases). V lost 3 bases, J lost 1 base, and 9 bases lay in between. Germline CDR1 reads MDHEN; CDR2 reads SYDVKM. The CDR3 sequence is 14 residues long. In DNA form, the CDR3 reads TGTGCCAGCAGTTTGGGCAGGGGTAACTATGGCTACACCTTC. Translated, it gives CASSLGRGNYGYTF.

The V gene is TRBV4-1, the J gene TRBJ1-2, with 8 bases lining up with TRBD1. Losses at the gene ends were 1 base for V and 4 bases for J; bases not matched to a gene: 11. The CDR3 runs to 17 residues. CDR1 and CDR2 (germline): MGHRA, YSYEKL. CDR3 amino acids: CASSQGQGSPYAYGYTF. Here the CDR3 DNA reads TGCGCCAGCAGCCAAGGACAGGGGAGTCCCTATGCCTATGGCTACACCTTC.

The chain recombines TRBV9 with TRBJ1-4; 10 bases line up with TRBD1. The CDR3 covers 15 residues. Germline CDR1 and CDR2: SGDLS and YYNGEE. V shed 0 bases and J 6 bases; nucleotides not matched to a gene: 2. In nucleotides, the CDR3 is TGTGCCAGCAGCGTAGGTGGGACAGGGGATGAAAAACTGTTTTTT. It codes for CASSVGGTGDEKLFF.

The chain links TRBV2 to TRBJ2-5; D ambiguous. Germline-derived CDR1 and CDR2 are SNHLY and FYNNEI. CDR3 length: 14 residues. V was clipped by 3 bases and J by 0 bases, with 8 bases between them. CDR3 sequence (DNA): TGTGCCAGCAGTGAGTTGGAGTACCAAGAGACCCAGTACTTC. Protein: CASSELEYQETQYF.

CDR3 amino acids: CASSRLRGQGTNTEAFF. CDR3 nucleotides: TGTGCCAGCAGCCGATTGAGGGGACAGGGGACGAACACTGAAGCTTTCTTT. This sequence joins TRBV11-3 and TRBJ1-1; 10 positions agree with TRBD1. This CDR3 comprises 17 residues. J lost 1 base, V lost 5 bases, and 10 bases had no gene match. Germline CDR1 and CDR2: SGHNT and YENEEA.

The chain uses TRBV2 and TRBJ2-1; TRBD1 matches at 8 bases. The CDR3 extends over 13 amino acids. The V and J ends lost 7 bases and 6 bases, in that order; junction bases with no gene match: 5. The germline CDR1 and CDR2 sequences are SNHLY and FYNNEI. The CDR3 nucleotides are TGTGCCAGCATCACGGACAGGGTCAATGAGCAGTTCTTC. Translated: CASITDRVNEQFF.

This clone was seen a few times. The chain couples TRBV6-1 to TRBJ1-6; D call uncertain. Per the germline V gene, CDR1 is MNHNS and CDR2 is SASEGT. This CDR3 region has 17 residues. With 0 bases removed from V and 2 bases from J, the gap between germline ends came to 11 bases. DNA for the CDR3: TGTGCCAGCAGTGAAGCTCAGACATGGACCTATAATTCACCCCTCCACTTT. Protein sequence: CASSEAQTWTYNSPLHF.

V is TRBV12-5 and J is TRBJ2-7, with 8 bases fitting TRBD1. V was clipped by 5 bases and J by 3 bases; unmatched bases: 6. CDR3 length: 14 amino acids. Germline V lookup: CDR1 LGHNT, CDR2 FRNRAP. This CDR3 is CASGPDRADYEQYF. The CDR3 DNA reads TGTGCTAGTGGTCCGGACAGGGCCGACTACGAGCAGTACTTC. Full variable domain (remainder filled in from reference TRBV12-5 and TRBJ2-7): DARVTQTPRHKVTEMGQEVTMRCQPILGHNTVFWYRQTMMQGLELLAYFRNRAPLDDSGMPKDRFSAEMPDATLATLKIQPSEPRDSAVYFCASGPDRADYEQYFGPGTRLTVT.

The chain combines TRBV10-3 with TRBJ2-2; D gene ambiguous. There are 14 residues in the CDR3. Germline V lookup: CDR1 ENHRY, CDR2 SYGVKD. The ends were cut back, 8 bases at V and 3 bases at J, with 13 bases in the middle. CDR3 sequence: CAIGSPEYTGELFF. The DNA of the CDR3 is TGTGCCATCGGAAGTCCGGAGTACACCGGGGAGCTGTTTTTT.

CDR3 sequence (DNA): TGTGCCAGCTCAACTACGACAGGGGACACTGAAGCTTTCTTT. Amino acid sequence: CASSTTTGDTEAFF. This chain joins TRBV18 and TRBJ1-1, with 8 bases aligning to TRBD1. The length of the CDR3 is 14 residues. Per the germline V gene, CDR1 is KGHSH and CDR2 is LQKENI. The J segment lost 3 bases and the V segment lost 5 bases, leaving 5 bases of the junction unmatched.

This sequence joins TRBV7-9 and TRBJ2-1; 11 bases match TRBD1. Germline CDR1 SEHNR, CDR2 FQNEAQ (reference sequence). The ends lost 3 bases at V and 8 bases at J; junction bases unmatched: 6. CDR3 size: 15 residues. The CDR3 is CASSFPGQGVDEQFF. Written as DNA, the CDR3 is TGTGCCAGCAGCTTTCCGGGACAGGGGGTCGATGAGCAGTTCTTC.

The genes are TRBV3-1 (or the pseudogene TRBV3-2) and TRBJ1-6; 8 bases are a match to TRBD1. This CDR3 contains 15 residues. Germline trimming cut 4 bases from V and 5 bases from J; bases unmatched to any gene: 4. CDR1 LGHDT and CDR2 YNNKEL come from the germline V gene (reference sequence). CDR3 DNA: TGTGCCAGCAGCCCACACAGGGGGGATAATTCACCCCTCCACTTT. Its protein is CASSPHRGDNSPLHF.

This clone has just a few counts. The rearrangement links TRBV5-6 to TRBJ1-2; TRBD1 might be the D (6 bases). CDR3 length: 15 amino acids. Looked up from germline, CDR1 is SGHDT and CDR2 is YYEEEE. Trimming removed 0 bases at V and 4 bases at J, with 13 bases between. CDR3 bases: TGTGCCAGCAGCTTGGTGGGGGCAGGGATCTATGGCTACACCTTC. This translates into CASSLVGAGIYGYTF.

The chain employs TRBV6-5 and TRBJ2-1; possibly TRBD1 for D (6 bases). V was cut by 0 bases and J by 0 bases, with 9 bases left in between. Germline lookup yields CDR1 MNHEY and CDR2 SVGAGI. The CDR3 has 16 residues. The CDR3 nucleotides read TGTGCCAGCAGTTACTCAAAAGGGGGCTCCTACAATGAGCAGTTCTTC. This translates into CASSYSKGGSYNEQFF.

CDR3 amino acids: CASSLVPGGMNEQFF. The DNA of the CDR3 is TGTGCCAGCAGCTTAGTTCCGGGGGGTATGAATGAGCAGTTCTTC. The chain couples TRBV11-3 to TRBJ2-1, with 7 bases fitting TRBD2. This CDR3 has 15 residues. V shed 1 base and J 7 bases; nucleotides not matched to a gene: 7. Germline CDR1 reads SGHNT; CDR2 reads YENEEA.

The rearrangement joins TRBV6-4 to TRBJ2-1; 10 bases are a match to TRBD1. The CDR3 covers 15 residues. Germline loops: CDR1 MRHNA, CDR2 SNTAGT. The J segment lost 6 bases and the V segment lost 5 bases, leaving 7 bases of the junction unmatched. As DNA, the CDR3 is TGTGCCAGCAGTTCTCGACAGGGGGCGCCCAATGAGCAGTTCTTC. It translates to CASSSRQGAPNEQFF.

The chain couples TRBV24-1 to TRBJ2-7; 7 positions agree with TRBD2. V trimming: 5 bases; J trimming: 4 bases; junction bases outside the gene matches: 1. Germline values: CDR1 KGHDR, CDR2 SFDVKD. The CDR3 totals 12 residues. CDR3 in amino acids: CATSGGGYEQYF. In nucleotides, the CDR3 is TGTGCCACCAGTGGGGGGGGTTACGAGCAGTACTTC.